A selection of T cell receptor beta chains follows, all from one sample in a study of OX40 agonist ivuxolimab in advanced cancers. TCRdb's table, derived via immunoSEQ multiplex PCR, lists solely in-frame clones and lacks some. In the table there are tens of thousands of clones, 65% to 85% of which are singletons. The sequenced sample was CD4+ or CD8+ T cells sorted from blood, obtained in a trial of the OX40 agonist ivuxolimab. The origin of the receptors is an adult with an advanced solid tumor such as melanoma, head and neck, liver or kidney cancer. Each CDR3 is given with its conserved first and last residue. Fields, in order: clone size, J gene, D gene, V gene, CDR3 protein, CDR3 DNA. A D gene is named only where the DNA matches it firmly. Size values are once, few and many counts, or a class for expanded clones, and some rows have none.

.	TRBJ2-1	TRBD2	TRBV7-3	CASSYPSSGGSSYNEQFF	TGTGCCAGCAGCTACCCTTCTAGCGGGGGGTCCTCCTACAATGAGCAGTTCTTC
few	TRBJ1-6	.	TRBV10-1	CASSNMGSPLHF	TGCGCCAGCAGCAATATGGGTTCACCCCTCCACTTT
.	TRBJ2-7	.	TRBV27	CASSLFLGKSYEQYF	TGTGCCAGCAGTTTATTTTTAGGGAAGTCCTACGAGCAGTACTTC
.	TRBJ2-3	.	TRBV7-2	CASRAGKTISTDTQYF	TGTGCCAGCAGGGCCGGCAAAACGATTAGCACAGATACGCAGTATTTT
.	TRBJ1-4	.	TRBV11-2	CASSLGSGTNEKLFF	TGTGCCAGCAGCTTAGGTTCAGGGACTAATGAAAAACTGTTTTTT
.	TRBJ1-1	.	TRBV9	CASSVGGMNTEAFF	TGTGCCAGCAGCGTAGGAGGGATGAACACTGAAGCTTTCTTT
.	TRBJ2-2	.	TRBV4-1	CASSQEKSLIRRNTGELFF	TGCGCCAGCAGCCAAGAAAAGTCTCTTATCAGGAGGAACACCGGGGAGCTGTTTTTT
.	TRBJ1-4	.	TRBV5-1	CASSSGATNEKLFF	TGCGCCAGCAGCTCGGGAGCAACTAATGAAAAACTGTTTTTT
.	TRBJ1-1	.	TRBV6-4	CASRVNTEAFF	TGTGCCAGCAGAGTTAACACTGAAGCTTTCTTT
.	TRBJ1-2	TRBD1	TRBV29-1	CSVDRGQKNGYTF	TGCAGCGTTGACAGGGGGCAAAAGAATGGCTACACCTTC
.	TRBJ1-1	TRBD1	TRBV25-1	CASSATGGPDTEAFF	TGTGCCAGCAGTGCGACAGGGGGCCCGGACACTGAAGCTTTCTTT
once	TRBJ2-2	TRBD1	TRBV6-1	CASSGTGSVVYGELFF	TGTGCCAGCAGTGGGACAGGGTCGGTGGTATACGGGGAGCTGTTTTTT
.	TRBJ1-3	.	TRBV11-2	CAKYRDQNTIYF	TGTGCCAAATACAGGGATCAAAACACCATATATTTT
.	TRBJ1-1	TRBD1	TRBV14	CASSSGGFFVEAFF	TGTGCCAGCAGTTCAGGGGGCTTTTTCGTCGAAGCTTTCTTT
.	TRBJ2-2	.	TRBV15	CATSRDLIGGGGTGELFF	TGTGCCACCAGCAGAGATCTGATTGGTGGGGGAGGAACCGGGGAGCTGTTTTTT
.	TRBJ2-4	.	TRBV6-5	CASSYSGGGKNIQYF	TGTGCCAGCAGTTACTCGGGAGGTGGCAAAAACATTCAGTACTTC
.	TRBJ1-2	TRBD1	TRBV9	CASSPGGGEAYGYTF	TGTGCCAGCAGCCCGGGAGGGGGCGAAGCCTATGGCTACACCTTC
.	TRBJ1-5	TRBD1	TRBV30	CAWSVGTGGNQPQHF	TGTGCCTGGAGTGTTGGGACAGGGGGCAATCAGCCCCAGCATTTT
.	TRBJ2-7	TRBD1	TRBV13	CASSSNKWGQLSDYEQYF	TGTGCCAGCAGCTCGAACAAATGGGGACAGCTTTCGGATTACGAGCAGTACTTC
.	TRBJ2-2	.	TRBV9	CASSVVGANTGELFF	TGTGCCAGCAGCGTAGTGGGTGCGAACACCGGGGAGCTGTTTTTT
few	TRBJ1-1	.	TRBV30	CAWIIGAWNTEAFF	TGTGCCTGGATCATCGGGGCCTGGAACACTGAAGCTTTCTTT
.	TRBJ1-6	TRBD1	TRBV30	CAWRGDRGNSPLHF	TGTGCCTGGAGAGGGGACAGGGGTAATTCACCCCTCCACTTT
.	TRBJ1-5	TRBD1	TRBV19	CASSMLTGKRNQPQHF	TGTGCCAGTAGTATGTTGACAGGGAAAAGGAATCAGCCCCAGCATTTT
.	TRBJ2-2	.	TRBV9	CASSVAVTGELFF	TGTGCCAGCAGCGTAGCTGTCACCGGGGAGCTGTTTTTT
.	TRBJ1-6	TRBD1	TRBV6-5	CATRDRGNSPLHF	TGTGCCACCCGGGACAGGGGCAATTCACCCCTCCACTTT
.	TRBJ1-4	TRBD1	TRBV10-3	CAISETLTGAVNEKLFF	TGTGCCATCAGTGAGACCCTCACAGGGGCGGTTAATGAAAAACTGTTTTTT
few	TRBJ1-5	.	TRBV20-1	CSAGINQPQHF	TGCAGTGCTGGGATTAATCAGCCCCAGCATTTT
.	TRBJ2-3	TRBD2	TRBV11-2	CASSSWTSGGVTDTQYF	TGTGCCAGCAGCTCCTGGACTAGCGGGGGGGTAACAGATACGCAGTATTTT
.	TRBJ2-2	.	TRBV11-1	CASSFVPGQTGELFF	TGTGCCAGCAGCTTCGTACCAGGGCAAACCGGGGAGCTGTTTTTT
.	TRBJ2-5	.	TRBV4-1	CASSQDRGETQYF	TGCGCCAGCAGCCAAGATCGGGGAGAGACCCAGTACTTC
few	TRBJ2-7	.	TRBV5-1	CASSFRTSYEQYF	TGCGCCAGCAGCTTCCGAACTTCCTACGAGCAGTACTTC
.	TRBJ2-1	TRBD1	TRBV6-1	CASSGDRDSEQFF	TGTGCCAGCAGCGGAGACAGGGATAGTGAGCAGTTCTTC
.	TRBJ1-3	.	TRBV5-6	CASRRYRVLSGNTIYF	TGTGCCAGCAGACGTTACAGGGTCCTCTCTGGAAACACCATATATTTT
once	TRBJ1-5	TRBD1	TRBV27	CASSLFSRDSEDDSNQPQHF	TGTGCCAGCAGTTTATTTAGCCGGGACAGCGAAGATGATAGCAATCAGCCCCAGCATTTT
once	TRBJ2-3	.	TRBV6-5	CASSYGDNTQYF	TGTGCCAGCAGTTACGGGGATAATACGCAGTATTTT
.	TRBJ2-3	TRBD2	TRBV5-4	CASSLGLARTDTQYF	TGTGCCAGCAGCTTGGGACTAGCGCGAACAGATACGCAGTATTTT
few	TRBJ1-1	.	TRBV14	CASSQDPPFRAEAFF	TGTGCCAGCAGCCAAGATCCCCCGTTTCGCGCTGAAGCTTTCTTT
.	TRBJ1-1	.	TRBV30	CAWSRINTEAFF	TGTGCCTGGAGCAGGATCAACACTGAAGCTTTCTTT
.	TRBJ1-1	.	TRBV19	CASSIDAGPTRAFF	TGTGCCAGTAGTATCGACGCGGGACCCACTCGAGCTTTCTTT
.	TRBJ1-6	TRBD1	TRBV5-1	CASSPGYTGGKASYNSPLHF	TGCGCCAGCAGCCCCGGGTATACAGGGGGCAAGGCCTCCTATAATTCACCCCTCCACTTT
.	TRBJ2-4	TRBD1	TRBV11-1	CASSSGQYKNIQYF	TGTGCCAGCAGCTCGGGACAGTACAAAAACATTCAGTACTTC
.	TRBJ1-2	.	TRBV5-1	CASSLVTPANYGYTF	TGCGCCAGCAGCTTGGTGACTCCAGCTAACTATGGCTACACCTTC
few	TRBJ1-6	TRBD1	TRBV7-3	CASSLRGQGNSPLHF	TGTGCCAGCAGCTTAAGGGGACAGGGTAATTCACCCCTCCACTTT
.	TRBJ2-7	.	TRBV6-1	CASSEISAGLRGEQYF	TGTGCCAGCAGTGAAATTTCGGCAGGGCTTCGAGGAGAGCAGTACTTC
.	TRBJ1-5	.	TRBV7-2	CASTDSLNQPQHF	TGTGCCAGCACTGACAGCCTTAATCAGCCCCAGCATTTT
.	TRBJ2-1	TRBD2	TRBV5-4	CASSPQSGGAGEQFF	TGTGCCAGCAGCCCTCAAAGCGGGGGGGCCGGTGAGCAGTTCTTC
.	TRBJ2-5	.	TRBV6-1	CASSEWSGSQETQYF	TGTGCCAGCAGTGAATGGTCAGGTAGTCAAGAGACCCAGTACTTC
.	TRBJ2-7	TRBD1	TRBV2	CASRARTGPPRPEQYF	TGTGCCAGCAGAGCACGGACAGGACCTCCTCGGCCCGAGCAGTACTTC
.	TRBJ1-2	.	TRBV19	CASRPPWGDANYGYTF	TGTGCCAGTAGACCTCCCTGGGGGGATGCTAACTATGGCTACACCTTC
.	TRBJ2-4	.	TRBV4-1	CASSGMGTAKNIQYF	TGCGCCAGCAGTGGAATGGGGACAGCCAAAAACATTCAGTACTTC